The clone carrying this TCR beta chain showed up just a few times. What it binds is not known. The sample belongs to a study of esophageal squamous cell carcinoma under preoperative chemotherapy. The CDR3 has 15 residues. V shed 1 base and J shed 3 bases, with 12 bases lying between them. Germline V CDR1 and CDR2: SGHNT, YENEEA. Findings and limits, study-wide: Abundant clones tended to shrink rather than expand after paclitaxel-nedaplatin.

Each CDR3 protein is one row after TCRdb ran MiXCR on the PCR reads. The table has roughly 9,300 distinct CDR3 sequences, approximately 50% seen once. Specified time point: after preoperative PTX-NDP chemotherapy. The chain has TRBV11-3 and TRBJ2-5; D not resolved. The receptor was isolated from a human donor with esophageal squamous cell carcinoma. The donor label of this sample is uncertain. This specimen was collected from a patient given preoperative chemotherapy. The CDR3 sequence: CASSLAFTEKETQYF. The CDR3, as DNA: TGTGCCAGCAGCTTAGCGTTTACAGAGAAAGAGACCCAGTACTTC.